This T cell receptor beta chain stems from a study of shared clonotypes between healthy human individuals (dated by TCRdb to 2020 to 2021). Background for the entire study: The cohort included a few men and a couple of women between 18 and 49 years of age. For each donor, three plates each were used for CD4 naive and CD4 memory, two plates were used for CD8 naive, and one plate was used for CD8 memory. The study deeply sequenced blood TCR repertoires of several healthy adults to estimate repertoire size and the extent of clonotype sharing between individuals. Libraries were prepared and TCR repertoires were sequenced by different laboratories using diverse techniques, in order to increase sequencing depth and limit assay-specific biases. Per donor, leukapheresis produced somewhere between about 0.94 and 9 billion PBMCs.

Using the deep immunoSEQ assay, multiplex PCR amplified TCR CDR3 regions from genomic DNA. Genomic DNA extracted from each cell subset was distributed evenly over all wells of several immunoSEQ 96-well plates, and each plate served as one replicate. Each replicate PCR for sorted subsets received about 0.2 ug genomic DNA, equal to around 32,000 T cell genomes. Purified libraries were quantified with a Qubit 3.0 fluorometer, sized on a Bioanalyzer 2100, and re-quantified with the KAPA Library Quantification kit. Every immunoSEQ 96-well plate was sequenced on a separate single-read 150-cycle Illumina NextSeq 550 flow cell. The published analysis was carried out like this. Because only junctional sequences without quality scores were contained in the immunoSEQ output, filtering matching that applied to full-length reads could not be performed. Sequences were annotated with PyIR, a Python wrapper for IgBLAST v1.9, and V/J genes and CDR3 were assigned using IMGT germline references. Any read was removed if the V/J assignment was weak (E-value above 1e-6), the CDR3 was missing, or the read contained stop codons, out-of-frame junctions, or ambiguous translated residues. V3J clonotypes were defined as sequences sharing an identical inferred V gene, J gene, and CDR3 amino acid sequence. Percentage overlap between repertoires was calculated by dividing the number of shared unique clonotypes by the size of the smaller repertoire. Repertoire richness was assessed with RTK rarefaction, the Chao1 estimator, and Recon v2.1 estimates of unobserved clonotypes. For all TCRbeta clonotypes obtained by the gDNA method from four donors, generation probabilities were computed with OLGA. The table comes from immuneACCESS by way of TCRdb, which keeps in-frame sequences with V and J called. Part of the clones is missing from these tables; in studies checked, under half for an unresolved V gene and the rest for unknown reasons. V and J calls and clone size come straight from that table; D and trimming were deduced from the DNA. The sample profile shows 2 million to 2.5 million clones; around 90% of them were found once. 0.3% to 0.4% of the sample is in the top ten clones.

Findings and caveats that apply to the study as a whole: Clonotypes shared by all four sorted-subset donors showed higher generation probabilities than non-shared clonotypes. Rarefaction of sorted-subset datasets indicated incomplete sequencing despite the large sequencing depth. The genetic and exposure-history diversity represented was limited by the small number of donors. Across a handful of donors, 5% to 6% of naive CD4, 3% to 4% of naive CD8, 2.3% of memory CD4, and about 0.44% of memory CD8 clonotypes were shared. Estimated clonotype richness was generally larger for naive than for memory subsets. Based on pairwise subsampling, the degree of clonotype sharing among donors was expected to be affected by sequencing depth. Sampling was restricted to blood, and TCR repertoires in tissues likely differ from the TCR repertoires found in blood.

The donors were healthy, HIV-negative adults who had no recently reported acute infections or vaccinations. Only Caucasian adults living in Nashville, Tennessee, USA were represented among the donors. CD4+ T cells were enriched through magnetic negative selection, after which naive cells were positively selected on CD45RA and the remaining negative fraction served as the memory subset. After blood collection by leukapheresis, PBMCs were isolated using Ficoll-Histopaque density gradient centrifugation and then cryopreserved in the vapor phase of liquid nitrogen. Analytical flow cytometry was used to check the purity and quantity of each magnetically sorted T cell population. Genomic DNA was isolated from every sorted fraction and measured by UV absorbance on a Nanodrop 2000c. Measured from the cysteine to the phenylalanine, the CDR3 is 15 residues long. Only the CDR3 DNA is retained, 45 bases long and in frame from the first base. Trimming removed 4 bases from V and 5 bases from J; the gene matches leave 8 bases unexplained. The germline V gene gives CDR1 as ENHRY and CDR2 as SYGVKD.

As concerns this clone: Its antigen remains unidentified. There are no base qualities to consult, and no much larger clone falls within one base.

The receptor was derived from a man younger than 35 in good health. Some clones in this sample may be carry-over from other donors' samples. The chain is assembled from TRBV10-3 and TRBJ1-5; 7 bases in between match TRBD1. The source material was naive CD4+ T cells from PBMCs. The meaning of the sample's cell subset or site label: CD45RA+ positively selected. DNA sequence: TGTGCCATCAGTGCAGACAGGGCAAGCGATCAGCCCCAGCATTTT. Its protein product is CAISADRASDQPQHF.